This entry features one T cell receptor beta chain sequence. Data came from immunoSEQ multiplex PCR; TCRdb stores just in-frame clones and leaves some out. The sample holds fewer than 45,000 clones, 80% to 90% seen once. Prior autoimmune disease or systemic immunosuppression barred patients. The data belong to a study of OX40 agonist ivuxolimab in advanced cancers. Whole-study context: An agonistic human IgG2 monoclonal antibody against OX40 (CD134) was given.

The specimen comprised CD4+ or CD8+ T cells sorted from blood, sampled in a trial of the OX40 agonist ivuxolimab. This receptor was taken from an adult with an advanced solid tumor such as melanoma, head and neck, liver or kidney cancer.

The CDR3 reads CASSQRGQSNYNEQFF. CDR3 DNA: TGCGCCAGCAGCCAACGGGGACAGAGCAACTACAATGAGCAGTTCTTC. The chain employs TRBV4-1 and TRBJ2-1; 7 bases align to TRBD1. V gave up 2 bases and J gave up 3 bases; unmatched junction bases: 7. The CDR3 length is 16 residues. CDR1 is MGHRA and CDR2 is YSYEKL in the germline V gene.